This TCR beta chain was observed in a study of T-cell memory formation after mild COVID-19. General study results and limits: There were some responding clones in pre-infection memory, which suggested that cross-reactive memory had joined. From day 15 to 85, contracting clones were balanced between CD4 and CD8, whereas later expanders leaned toward CD4+. Shrinking CD4+ clones resided mostly in CM and EM, and CD8+ ones in EMRA.

Each CDR3 protein is one row after TCRdb ran MiXCR on the 5' RACE reads. The table lists hundreds of thousands of distinct CDR3 sequences, approximately 19% of them singletons. In the case of this clonotype: Its antigen is not identified.

This receptor was identified in an adult woman who had mild COVID-19 (a few samples of this study predate the infection). Cell type and time point are not known. Input material: PBMCs or a T cell subset sorted from them (not recorded which).

The CDR3 region has the DNA TGTGCCAGCAGCGTGGGCGGACTAGCGGGGACAAGAGTCGGGACCCAGTACTTC. Translation gives CASSVGGLAGTRVGTQYF. The rearrangement uses TRBV9 and TRBJ2-5; 12 bases line up with TRBD2. This CDR3 contains 18 residues. CDR1 is SGDLS, CDR2 YYNGEE, per germline. Trimming at V came to 2 bases and at J to 7 bases, leaving 15 bases not matched to a gene.